This TCR beta chain was profiled in a study of blood T cell repertoires in COVID-19. V lost 4 bases to trimming and J lost 1 base; unmatched junction nucleotides: 4. The CDR3 contains 14 residues. The V gene's germline CDR1 is SGHVS and CDR2 FQNEAQ. Assignment of participants to cohorts was predicated upon participant-reported clinical history. Profiling relied on immunoSEQ multiplex PCR, and the TCRdb table lists in-frame clones only, not all of them. The sample carries hundreds of thousands of clones, about 90% recorded once. Sequenced material: PBMCs or T cells enriched from blood (not recorded which). The sequence was collected from a woman aged 45-65 years in a cohort exposed to, infected with or recovered from COVID-19 (not recorded which). The rearrangement uses TRBV7-8 and TRBJ2-7; the match to TRBD1 covers 7 bases. CDR3 residues: CASSYGTASYEQYF. CDR3 coding DNA: TGTGCCAGCAGCTACGGGACAGCGTCCTACGAGCAGTACTTC.